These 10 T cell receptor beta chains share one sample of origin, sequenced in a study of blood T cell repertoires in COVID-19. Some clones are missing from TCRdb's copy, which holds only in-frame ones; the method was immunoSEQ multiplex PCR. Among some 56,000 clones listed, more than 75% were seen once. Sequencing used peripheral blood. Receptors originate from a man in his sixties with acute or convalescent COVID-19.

The CDR3 DNA follows: TGTGCCAGCAGGCCCGCAGGGACCGGGGAGCTGTTTTTT. This gives the protein CASRPAGTGELFF. The V call is TRBV12-3 or TRBV12-4, the J call TRBJ2-2; a weak D match, TRBD1 (5 bases). The CDR3 is 13 residues long. V dropped 6 bases and J dropped 5 bases, with 10 bases sitting between them.

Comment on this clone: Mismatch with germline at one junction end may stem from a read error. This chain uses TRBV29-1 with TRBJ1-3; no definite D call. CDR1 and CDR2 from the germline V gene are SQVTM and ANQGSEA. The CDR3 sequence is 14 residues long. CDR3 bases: TGCTCTCCCAGCGCCGCCGGAAACACGGAGGCCGAAACTTTT. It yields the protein CSPSAAGNTEAETF.

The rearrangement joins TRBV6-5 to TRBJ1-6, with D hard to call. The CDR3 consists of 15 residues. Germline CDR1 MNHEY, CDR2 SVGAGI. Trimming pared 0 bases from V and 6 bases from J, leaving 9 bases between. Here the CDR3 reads CASSYSGLPNSPLHF. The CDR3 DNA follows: TGTGCCAGCAGTTACTCTGGACTGCCTAATTCACCCCTCCACTTT.

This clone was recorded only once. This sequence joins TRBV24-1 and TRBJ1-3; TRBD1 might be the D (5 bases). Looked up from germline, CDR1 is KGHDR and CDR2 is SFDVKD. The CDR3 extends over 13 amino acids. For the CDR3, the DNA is TGTGCGACCGCGCCCCAGGGAGGAAACACCATATATTTT. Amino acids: CATAPQGGNTIYF.

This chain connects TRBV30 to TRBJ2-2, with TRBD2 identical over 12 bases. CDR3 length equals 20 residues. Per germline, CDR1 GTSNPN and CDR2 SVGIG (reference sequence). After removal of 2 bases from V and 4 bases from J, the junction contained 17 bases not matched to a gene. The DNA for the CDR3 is TGTGCCTGGAGTCCACAGGAGGGGCTAGCGGGGGGGCGCTGCACCGGGGAGCTGTTTTTT. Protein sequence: CAWSPQEGLAGGRCTGELFF.

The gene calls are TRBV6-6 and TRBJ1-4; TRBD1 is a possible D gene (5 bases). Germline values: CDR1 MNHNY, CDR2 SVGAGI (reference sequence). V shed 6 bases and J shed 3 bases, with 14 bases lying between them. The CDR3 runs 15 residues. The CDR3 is CASSLQGNSNEKLFF. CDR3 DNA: TGTGCCAGCAGCCTCCAGGGTAATTCTAATGAAAAACTGTTTTTT.

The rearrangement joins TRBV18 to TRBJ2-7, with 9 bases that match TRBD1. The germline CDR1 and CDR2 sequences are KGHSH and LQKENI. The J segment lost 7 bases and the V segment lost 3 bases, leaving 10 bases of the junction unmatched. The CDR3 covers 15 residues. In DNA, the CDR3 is TGTGCCAGCTCACCGAGGGACAGGGCCGCGTTAGAGCAGTACTTC. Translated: CASSPRDRAALEQYF.

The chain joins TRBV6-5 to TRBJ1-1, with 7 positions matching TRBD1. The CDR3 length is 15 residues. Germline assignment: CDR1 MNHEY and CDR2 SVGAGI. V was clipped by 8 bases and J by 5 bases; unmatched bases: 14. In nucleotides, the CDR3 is TGTGCCAGCGCCAGACAGGGTCTGTCGGGGACTGAAGCTTTCTTT. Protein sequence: CASARQGLSGTEAFF.

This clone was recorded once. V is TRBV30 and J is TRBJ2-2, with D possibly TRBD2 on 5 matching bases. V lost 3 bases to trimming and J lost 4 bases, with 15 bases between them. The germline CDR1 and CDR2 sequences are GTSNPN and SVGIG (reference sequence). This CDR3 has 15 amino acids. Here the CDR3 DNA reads TGTGCCTGGAGGGTTCAAGGGAGTGGCACCGGGGAGCTGTTTTTT. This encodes CAWRVQGSGTGELFF.

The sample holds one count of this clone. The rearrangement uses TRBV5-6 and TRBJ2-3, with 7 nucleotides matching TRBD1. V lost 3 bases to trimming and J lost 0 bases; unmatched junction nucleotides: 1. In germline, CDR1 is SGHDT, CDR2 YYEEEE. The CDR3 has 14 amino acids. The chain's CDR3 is CASSSQGSTDTQYF. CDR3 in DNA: TGTGCCAGCAGCTCACAGGGGAGCACAGATACGCAGTATTTT.